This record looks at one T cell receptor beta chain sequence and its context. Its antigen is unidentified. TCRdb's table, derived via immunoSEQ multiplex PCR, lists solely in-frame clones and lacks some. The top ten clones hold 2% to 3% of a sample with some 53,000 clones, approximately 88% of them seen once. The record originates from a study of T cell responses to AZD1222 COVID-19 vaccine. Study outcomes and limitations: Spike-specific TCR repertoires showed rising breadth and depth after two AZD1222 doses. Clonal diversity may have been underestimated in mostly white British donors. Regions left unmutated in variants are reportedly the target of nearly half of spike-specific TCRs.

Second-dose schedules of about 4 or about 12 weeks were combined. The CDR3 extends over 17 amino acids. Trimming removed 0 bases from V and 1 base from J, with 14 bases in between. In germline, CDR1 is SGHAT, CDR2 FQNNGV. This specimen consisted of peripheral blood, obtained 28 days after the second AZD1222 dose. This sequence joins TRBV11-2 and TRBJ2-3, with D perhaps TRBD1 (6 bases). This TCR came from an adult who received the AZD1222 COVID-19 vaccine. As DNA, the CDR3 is TGTGCCAGCAGCTTAGATCGTGGGGGCGCGGGCACAGATACGCAGTATTTT. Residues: CASSLDRGGAGTDTQYF.